The subject of this entry is one T cell receptor beta chain. Looked up from germline, CDR1 is SQVTM and CDR2 is ANQGSEA. Trimming left V 2 bases short and J 10 bases short, with 17 bases between. This CDR3 has 13 amino acids. The sample originates from a study of cytotoxic CD8 clonotypes in ibrutinib-treated CLL. Libraries were prepared by immunoSEQ multiplex PCR; TCRdb keeps only in-frame clonotypes and omits some of them. In the table there are some 290,000 clones, roughly 80% of which are singletons. The receptor's source is a human donor with chronic lymphocytic leukemia. The material sequenced was PBMCs, taken before ibrutinib treatment. The chain carries TRBV29-1 and TRBJ1-1, with D unclear. The CDR3 is CSVEREPRYLAFF. The CDR3 bases are TGCAGCGTTGAAAGGGAGCCAAGATATCTAGCTTTCTTT.